Reported below is one T cell receptor (beta chain). Other DNA sequences within the sample encode an identical CDR3. The data were obtained in a study of blood T cell repertoires in COVID-19. About the study: Acute-phase and convalescent COVID-19 samples originated in the United States, Italy and Spain. The cDNA or gDNA used as material had been derived from T cells, B-cell-depleted T cells, or PBMCs.

This CDR3 spans 14 amino acids. Germline trimming cut 1 base from V and 5 bases from J; bases unmatched to any gene: 4. Germline CDR1 and CDR2: LNHDA and SQIVND (reference sequence). Per the authors' pipeline: Nucleated cell counts were estimated from reference gene primer amplification. Some clones are missing from TCRdb's copy, which holds only in-frame ones; the method was immunoSEQ multiplex PCR. V and J calls and clone size are those listed in that table; D and trimming were worked out from the DNA. The repertoire consists of 90,000 to 150,000 clones, with 85% occurring once and the leading ten covering 11%.

The V and J genes are TRBV19 and TRBJ1-1; 7 bases are shared with TRBD1. The sequence derives from an elderly man with acute or convalescent COVID-19. The sequencing sample was made of peripheral blood. The CDR3 bases are TGTGCCAGTAGTATAGGGACAGGTGGAACTGAAGCTTTCTTT. Translating gives CASSIGTGGTEAFF.